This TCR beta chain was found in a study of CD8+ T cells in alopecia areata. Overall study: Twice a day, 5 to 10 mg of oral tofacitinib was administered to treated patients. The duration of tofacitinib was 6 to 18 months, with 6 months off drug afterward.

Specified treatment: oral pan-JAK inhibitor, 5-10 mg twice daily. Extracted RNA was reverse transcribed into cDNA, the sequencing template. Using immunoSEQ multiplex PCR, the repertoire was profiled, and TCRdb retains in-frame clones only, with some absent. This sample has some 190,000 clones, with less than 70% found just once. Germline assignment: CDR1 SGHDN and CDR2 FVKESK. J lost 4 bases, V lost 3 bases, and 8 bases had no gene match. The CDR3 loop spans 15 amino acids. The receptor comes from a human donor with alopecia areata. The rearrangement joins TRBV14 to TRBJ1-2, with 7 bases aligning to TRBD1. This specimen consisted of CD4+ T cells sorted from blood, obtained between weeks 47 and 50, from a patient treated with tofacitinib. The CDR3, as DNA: TGTGCCAGCAGCCACGCCGTGACAGGGTCCTATGGCTACACCTTC. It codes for CASSHAVTGSYGYTF.